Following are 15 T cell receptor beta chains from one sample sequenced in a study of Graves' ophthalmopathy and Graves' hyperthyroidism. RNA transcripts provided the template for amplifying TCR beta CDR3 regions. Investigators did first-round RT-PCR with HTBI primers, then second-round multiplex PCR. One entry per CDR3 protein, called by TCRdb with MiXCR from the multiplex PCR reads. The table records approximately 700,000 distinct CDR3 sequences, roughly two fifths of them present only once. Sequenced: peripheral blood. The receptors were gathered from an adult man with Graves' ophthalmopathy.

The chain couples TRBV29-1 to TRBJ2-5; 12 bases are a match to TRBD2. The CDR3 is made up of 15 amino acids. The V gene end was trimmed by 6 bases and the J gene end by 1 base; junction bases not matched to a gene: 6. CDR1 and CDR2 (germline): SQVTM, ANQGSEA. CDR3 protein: CSVGLAGGGQETQYF. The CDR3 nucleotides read TGCAGCGTGGGCCTAGCGGGAGGGGGCCAAGAGACCCAGTACTTC.

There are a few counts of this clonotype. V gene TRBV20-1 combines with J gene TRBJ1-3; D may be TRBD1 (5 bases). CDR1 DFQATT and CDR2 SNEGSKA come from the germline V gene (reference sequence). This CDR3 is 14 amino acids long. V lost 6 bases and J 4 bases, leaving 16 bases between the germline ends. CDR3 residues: CSAAKGTEGNTIYF. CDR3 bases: TGCAGTGCGGCCAAGGGGACGGAGGGAAACACCATATATTTT.

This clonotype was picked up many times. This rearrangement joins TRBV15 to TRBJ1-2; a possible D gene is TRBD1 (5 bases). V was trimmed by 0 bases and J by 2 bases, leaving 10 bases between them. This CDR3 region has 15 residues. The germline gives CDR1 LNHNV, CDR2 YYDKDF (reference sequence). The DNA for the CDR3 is TGTGCCACCAGCAGAGATGGAGCAGGGAACTATGGCTACACCTTC. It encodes CATSRDGAGNYGYTF.

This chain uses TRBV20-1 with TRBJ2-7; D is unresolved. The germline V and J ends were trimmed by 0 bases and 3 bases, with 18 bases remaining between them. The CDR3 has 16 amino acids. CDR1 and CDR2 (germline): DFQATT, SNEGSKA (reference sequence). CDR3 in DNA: TGCAGTGCTAGAGATCCCAACAAGGCCCCCTACTACGAGCAGTACTTC. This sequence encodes CSARDPNKAPYYEQYF.

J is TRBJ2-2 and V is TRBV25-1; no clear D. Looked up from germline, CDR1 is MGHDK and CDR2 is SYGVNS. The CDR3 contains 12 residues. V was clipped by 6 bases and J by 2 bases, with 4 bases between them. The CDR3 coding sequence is TGTGCCAGCAGAATAAACACCGGGGAGCTGTTTTTT. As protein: CASRINTGELFF.

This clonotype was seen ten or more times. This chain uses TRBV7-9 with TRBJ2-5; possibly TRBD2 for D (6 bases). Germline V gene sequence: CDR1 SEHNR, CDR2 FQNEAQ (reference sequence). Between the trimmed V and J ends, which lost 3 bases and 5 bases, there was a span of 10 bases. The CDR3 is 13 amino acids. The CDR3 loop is CASSLTGVETQYF. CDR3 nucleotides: TGTGCCAGCAGCTTGACGGGGGTGGAGACCCAGTACTTC.

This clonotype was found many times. In nucleotides, the CDR3 is TGTGCCAGCAGTGCCGACAGGGGAGACACCATATATTTT. Its translation is CASSADRGDTIYF. This chain uses TRBV2 with TRBJ1-3, with 8 bases fitting TRBD1. Germline CDR1 is SNHLY and CDR2 is FYNNEI. The CDR3 length is 13 residues. Losses at the gene ends were 4 bases for V and 8 bases for J; bases not matched to a gene: 4.

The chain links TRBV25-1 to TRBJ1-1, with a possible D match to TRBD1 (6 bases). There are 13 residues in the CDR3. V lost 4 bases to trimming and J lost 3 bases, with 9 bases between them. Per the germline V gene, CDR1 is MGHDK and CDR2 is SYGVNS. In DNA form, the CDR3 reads TGTGCCAGCAGTGTGGACAGTTACACTGAAGCTTTCTTT. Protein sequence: CASSVDSYTEAFF. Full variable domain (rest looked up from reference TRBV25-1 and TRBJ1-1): EADIYQTPRYLVIGTGKKITLECSQTMGHDKMYWYQQDPGMELHLIHYSYGVNSTEKGDLSSESTVSRIRTEHFPLTLESARPSHTSQYLCASSVDSYTEAFFGQGTRLTVV.

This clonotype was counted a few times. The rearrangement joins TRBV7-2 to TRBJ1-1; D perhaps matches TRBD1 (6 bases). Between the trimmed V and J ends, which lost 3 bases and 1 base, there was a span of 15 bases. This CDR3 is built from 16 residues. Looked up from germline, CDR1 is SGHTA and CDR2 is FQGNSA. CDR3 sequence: CASSLVMGAGNTEAFF. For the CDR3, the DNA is TGTGCCAGCAGCTTGGTCATGGGGGCCGGGAACACTGAAGCTTTCTTT.

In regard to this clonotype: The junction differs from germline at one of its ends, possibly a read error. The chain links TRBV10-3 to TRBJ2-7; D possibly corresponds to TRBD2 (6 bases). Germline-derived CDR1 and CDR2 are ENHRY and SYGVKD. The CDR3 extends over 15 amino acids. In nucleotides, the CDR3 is TGTGCCAGCAGTTCCGCGACTAGAATTAAGGGCGAGCAGTACTTC. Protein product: CASSSATRIKGEQYF.

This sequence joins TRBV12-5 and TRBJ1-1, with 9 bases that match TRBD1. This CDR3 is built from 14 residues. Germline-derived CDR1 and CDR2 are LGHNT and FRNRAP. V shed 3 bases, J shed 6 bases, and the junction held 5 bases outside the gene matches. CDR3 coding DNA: TGTGCTAGTGGTTTAGGTACAGGGGGCTCTGAAGCTTTCTTT. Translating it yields CASGLGTGGSEAFF.

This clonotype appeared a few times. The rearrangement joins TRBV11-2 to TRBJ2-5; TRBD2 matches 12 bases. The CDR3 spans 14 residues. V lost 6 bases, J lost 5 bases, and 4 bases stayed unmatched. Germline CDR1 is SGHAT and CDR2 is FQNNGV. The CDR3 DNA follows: TGTGCCAGCAGACTAGCGGGGGGCCTGGAGACCCAGTACTTC. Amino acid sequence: CASRLAGGLETQYF.

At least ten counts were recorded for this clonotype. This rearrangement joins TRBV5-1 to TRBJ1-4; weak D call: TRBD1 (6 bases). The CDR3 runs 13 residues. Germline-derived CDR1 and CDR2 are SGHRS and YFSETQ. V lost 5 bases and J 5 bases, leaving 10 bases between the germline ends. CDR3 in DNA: TGCGCCAGCAGATGGACAGCGAATGAAAAACTGTTTTTT. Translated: CASRWTANEKLFF.

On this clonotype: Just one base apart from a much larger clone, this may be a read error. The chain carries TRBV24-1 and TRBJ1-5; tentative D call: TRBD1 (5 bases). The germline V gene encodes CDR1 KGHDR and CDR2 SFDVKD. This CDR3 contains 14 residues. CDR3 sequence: CASSSAGSGQPQHF. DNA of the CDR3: TGTGCCAGCAGTTCGGCAGGGTCAGGTCAGCCCCAGCATTTT.

The CDR3 bases are TGTGCCAGCAGTTACGGTCTGGGACGGGGGGTCTACGAGCAGTACTTC. It translates to CASSYGLGRGVYEQYF. The chain couples TRBV6-6 to TRBJ2-7; 7 bases align to TRBD2. The germline gives CDR1 MNHNY, CDR2 SVGAGI (reference sequence). This CDR3 is 16 amino acids long. V shed 2 bases, J shed 3 bases, and the junction held 10 bases outside the gene matches.